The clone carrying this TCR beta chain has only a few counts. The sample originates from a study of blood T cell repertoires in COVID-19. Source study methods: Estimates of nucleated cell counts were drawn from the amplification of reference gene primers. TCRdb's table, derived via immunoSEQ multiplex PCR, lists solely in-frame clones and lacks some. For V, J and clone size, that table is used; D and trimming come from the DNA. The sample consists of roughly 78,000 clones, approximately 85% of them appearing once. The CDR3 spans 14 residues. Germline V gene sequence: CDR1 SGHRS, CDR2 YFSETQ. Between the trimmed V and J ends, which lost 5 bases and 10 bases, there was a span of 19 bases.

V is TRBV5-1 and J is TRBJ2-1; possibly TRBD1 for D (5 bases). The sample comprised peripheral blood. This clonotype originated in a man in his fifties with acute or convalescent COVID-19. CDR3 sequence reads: CASSSDSRGKEQFF. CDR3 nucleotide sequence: TGCGCCAGCAGTAGTGACAGTAGGGGCAAGGAGCAGTTCTTC.